The sequence of this TCR beta chain was determined in a study of memory CD4+ T cells and cytomegalovirus serostatus (dated by TCRdb to the late 2010s). About the investigation overall: The approximately 35 healthy Belgian adults in the cohort included 9 who were CMV seropositive and around 25 who were CMV seronegative. CD4+ memory TCRbeta repertoires of a Belgian cohort with known cytomegalovirus serostatus were sequenced in order to replicate a published TCR-based CMV serostatus classifier.

Single viable CD3+CD4+CD8-CD45RO+ cells were sorted as memory CD4+ T cells on a FACSAria II. CMV serostatus was assessed using a Roche Elecsys assay, by which serum IgG against CMV pp150, pp28, p38 and p52 was detected. After the samples were thawed, total CD4+ T cells were enriched through positive selection using CD4 magnetic microbeads. The samples came from a separate study whose specific focus was interrogating the CD4+ T cell memory repertoire. Following standard operating procedures, peripheral blood mononuclear cells were isolated and cryopreserved, while serum was kept at -80 degrees C. The staining used CD3-PerCP (BW264/56), CD4-APC (RPA-T4), CD45RO-PE (UCHT1) and CD8-Pacific Orange (3B5) antibodies, and Sytox blue was used to exclude non-viable cells. The paper's findings and limits, for the study overall: For CMV serostatus prediction, a median bootstrapped AUC of about 0.95 was reached with the original framework, and a median bootstrapped AUC of approximately 0.89 was reached with a US-trained random forest. The original-framework classifier achieved a median bootstrapped AUC of approximately 0.94 with a 95% CI of 0.76-1.00 on the Belgian cohort. Only CD4+CD45RO+ memory cells were sequenced, in contrast to the original study, which included naive and memory CD4+ and CD8+ populations. Among the roughly 160 previously reported CMV-associated TCRbeta sequences, approximately 67 showed up in the CD4+ memory repertoires, with each one found in between one and five individuals. The results were interpreted as suggesting that the CMV-associated TCR signature is largely present in the CD4+ memory repertoire.

The trim is 5 bases for V and 6 bases for J, with a gap of 13 bases between the germline ends. Inclusive of the bounding cysteine and phenylalanine, the CDR3 is 13 residues long. Only the CDR3 portion is preserved as DNA: 39 bases, with reading frame beginning at the first base. CDR1 and CDR2, per the germline V gene, are SGDLS and YYNGEE. Genomic DNA was extracted from sorted cells with the Quick-DNA Microprep Kit. TCRbeta DNA was amplified with the immunoSEQ hsTCRbeta kit following the manufacturer's protocol. An Illumina MiSeq instrument was used to sequence the TCRbeta libraries. Per the authors' processing: Once out-of-frame sequences had been removed, some 2 million distinct TCRbeta sequences were left, which works out to an average of around 67,000 per individual. Each individual was scored using the number of some 150 previously reported CMV-associated TCRbeta sequences that the individual carried and the total number of productive distinct TCRbeta sequences. A beta-binomial model was reimplemented in Python, and scikit-learn random forests with default parameters were trained on US cohort data. Classifier performance on the Belgian cohort was summarized as median AUC with percentile confidence intervals over 10,000 bootstrap iterations. What TCRdb holds here is the immuneACCESS table cut down to in-frame rearrangements. Part of the clones is not present; checked against another copy, under half of the missing clones reflect an unresolved V gene, and the others are unexplained. The D gene and trimming were derived from the DNA, and the V and J assignments and clone size from that table. The sample table lists roughly 76,000 clones, about 78% of them with a count of one. The top ten hold around 2.6% of the sample.

Worth noting for this clone: Its antigen is unknown. No per-base quality is available; no much larger clone lies one base away.

The sample was memory CD4+ T cells from blood. The V and J segments used are TRBV9 and TRBJ2-3; TRBD1 is a possible D gene, resting on 6 matching bases. This clonotype was obtained from an adult in good health and CMV-seropositive. This receptor carries the CDR3 CASSRARGDTQYF. The sequence in DNA is TGTGCCAGCAGTCGGGCTAGGGGGGATACGCAGTATTTT.